One and the same sample provided the 3 T cell receptor beta chains below, sequenced in a study of CD8+ T cells in alopecia areata. Treatment in this sample: oral pan-JAK inhibitor, 5-10 mg twice daily. Following RNA extraction, reverse transcription yielded cDNA that acted as the sequencing template. Measured with immunoSEQ multiplex PCR; TCRdb has only the in-frame clones, and not every one. The sample has 150,000 to 200,000 clones; around three fifths are singletons. This specimen consisted of CD4+ T cells sorted from blood, obtained at week 4, from a patient treated with tofacitinib. All receptors come from a human donor with alopecia areata.

This clone has only a few counts. The chain joins TRBV29-1 to TRBJ2-7; tentative D call: TRBD1 (5 bases). V was trimmed by 6 bases and J by 2 bases, leaving 11 bases between them. From germline, CDR1 is SQVTM and CDR2 ANQGSEA. The CDR3 sequence is 12 residues long. This CDR3 reads CSVIDRPYEQYF. CDR3 DNA: TGCAGCGTCATAGACAGACCCTACGAGCAGTACTTC.

The V and J genes are TRBV11-1 and TRBJ2-3; D remains unclear. CDR3 length equals 12 residues. V was pared by 5 bases and J by 8 bases, with 11 bases between. Germline V gene sequence: CDR1 SGHAT, CDR2 FQDESV (reference sequence). CDR3 sequence reads: CASSIERGTQYF. The CDR3 region has the DNA TGTGCCAGCAGCATCGAGCGAGGTACGCAGTATTTT.

This clone was counted a single time. The V call is TRBV7-9, the J call TRBJ2-7; 7 bases map to TRBD2. V trimming: 2 bases; J trimming: 1 base; junction bases outside the gene matches: 5. The germline V gene encodes CDR1 SEHNR and CDR2 FQNEAQ (reference sequence). This CDR3 has 15 residues. CDR3 amino acids: CASSLKRDTSYEQYF. The CDR3 DNA is TGTGCCAGCAGCTTAAAGCGGGATACATCCTACGAGCAGTACTTC.